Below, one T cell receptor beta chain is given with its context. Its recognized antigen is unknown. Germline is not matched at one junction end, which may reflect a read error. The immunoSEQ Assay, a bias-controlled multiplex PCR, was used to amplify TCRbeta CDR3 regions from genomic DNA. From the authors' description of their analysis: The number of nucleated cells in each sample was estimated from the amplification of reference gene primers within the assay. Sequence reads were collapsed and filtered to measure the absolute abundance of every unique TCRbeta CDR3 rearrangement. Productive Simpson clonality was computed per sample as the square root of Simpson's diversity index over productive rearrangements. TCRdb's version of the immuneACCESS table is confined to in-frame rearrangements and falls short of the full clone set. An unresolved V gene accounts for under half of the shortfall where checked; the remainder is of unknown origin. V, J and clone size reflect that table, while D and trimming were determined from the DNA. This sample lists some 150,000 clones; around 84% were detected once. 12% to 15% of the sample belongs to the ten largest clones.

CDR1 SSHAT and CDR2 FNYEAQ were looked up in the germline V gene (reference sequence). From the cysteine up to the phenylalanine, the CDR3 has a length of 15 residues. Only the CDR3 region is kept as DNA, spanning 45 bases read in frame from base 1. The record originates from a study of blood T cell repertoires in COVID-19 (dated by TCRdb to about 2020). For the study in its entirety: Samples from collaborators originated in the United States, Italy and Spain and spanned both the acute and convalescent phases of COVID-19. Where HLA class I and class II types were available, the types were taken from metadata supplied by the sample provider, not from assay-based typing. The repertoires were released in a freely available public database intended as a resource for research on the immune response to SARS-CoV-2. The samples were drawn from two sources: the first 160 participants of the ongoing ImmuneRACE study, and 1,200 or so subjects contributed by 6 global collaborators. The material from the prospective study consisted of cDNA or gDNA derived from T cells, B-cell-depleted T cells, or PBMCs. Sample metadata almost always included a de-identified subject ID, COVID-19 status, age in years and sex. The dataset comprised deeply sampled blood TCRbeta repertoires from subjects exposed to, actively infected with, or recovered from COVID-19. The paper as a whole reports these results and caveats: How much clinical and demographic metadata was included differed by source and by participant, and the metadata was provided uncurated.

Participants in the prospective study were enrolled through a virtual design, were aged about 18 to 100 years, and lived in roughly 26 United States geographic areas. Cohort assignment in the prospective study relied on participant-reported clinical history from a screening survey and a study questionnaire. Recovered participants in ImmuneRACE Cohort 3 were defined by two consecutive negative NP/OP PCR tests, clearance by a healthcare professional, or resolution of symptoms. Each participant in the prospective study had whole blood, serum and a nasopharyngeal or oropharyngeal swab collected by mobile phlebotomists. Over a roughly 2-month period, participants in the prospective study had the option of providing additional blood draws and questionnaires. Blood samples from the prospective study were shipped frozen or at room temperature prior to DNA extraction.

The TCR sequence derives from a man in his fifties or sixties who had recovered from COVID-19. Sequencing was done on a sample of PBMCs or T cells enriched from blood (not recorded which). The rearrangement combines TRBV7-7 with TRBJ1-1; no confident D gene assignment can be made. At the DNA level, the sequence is TGTGCTAGCAGCTCACCCCTAATTTCCGACACTGAAGCTTTCTTT. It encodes CASSSPLISDTEAFF.